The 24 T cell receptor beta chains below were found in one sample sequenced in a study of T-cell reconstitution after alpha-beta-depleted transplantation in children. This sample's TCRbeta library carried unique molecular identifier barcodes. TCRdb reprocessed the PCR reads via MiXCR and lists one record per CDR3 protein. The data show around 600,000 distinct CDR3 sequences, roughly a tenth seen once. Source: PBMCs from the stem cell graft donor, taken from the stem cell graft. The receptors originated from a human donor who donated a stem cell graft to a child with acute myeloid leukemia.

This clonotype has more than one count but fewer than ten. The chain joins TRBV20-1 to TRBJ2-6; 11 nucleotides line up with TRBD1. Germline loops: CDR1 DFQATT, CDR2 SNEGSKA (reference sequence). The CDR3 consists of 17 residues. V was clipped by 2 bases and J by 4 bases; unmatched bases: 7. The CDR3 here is CSARTGQGAAGANVLTF. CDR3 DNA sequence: TGCAGTGCTAGAACCGGACAGGGGGCTGCCGGGGCCAACGTCCTGACTTTC.

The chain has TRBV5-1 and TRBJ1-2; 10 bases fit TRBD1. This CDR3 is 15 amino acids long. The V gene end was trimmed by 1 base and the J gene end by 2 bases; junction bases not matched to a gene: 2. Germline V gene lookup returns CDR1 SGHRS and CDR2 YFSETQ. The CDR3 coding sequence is TGCGCCAGCAGCTTGACGACAGGGGGCAACTATGGCTACACCTTC. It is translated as CASSLTTGGNYGYTF.

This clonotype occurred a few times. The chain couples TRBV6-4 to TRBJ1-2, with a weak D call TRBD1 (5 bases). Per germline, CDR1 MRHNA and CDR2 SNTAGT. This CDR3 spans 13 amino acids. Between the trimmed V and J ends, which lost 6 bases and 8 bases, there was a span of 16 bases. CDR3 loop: CASSPDSLGGYTF. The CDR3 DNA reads TGTGCCAGCAGCCCCGACAGCCTAGGGGGCTACACCTTC.

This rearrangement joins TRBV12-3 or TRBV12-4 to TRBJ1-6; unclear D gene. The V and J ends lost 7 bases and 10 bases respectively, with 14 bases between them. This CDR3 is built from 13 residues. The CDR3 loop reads CASKGGEDSPLHF. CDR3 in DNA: TGTGCCAGCAAGGGAGGTGAAGACTCACCCCTCCACTTT.

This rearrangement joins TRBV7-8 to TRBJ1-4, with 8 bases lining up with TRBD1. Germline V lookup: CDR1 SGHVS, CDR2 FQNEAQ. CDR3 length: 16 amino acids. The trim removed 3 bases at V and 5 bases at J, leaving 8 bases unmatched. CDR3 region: CASSFPDRVENEKLFF. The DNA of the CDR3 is TGTGCCAGCAGCTTTCCGGACAGGGTGGAAAATGAAAAACTGTTTTTT.

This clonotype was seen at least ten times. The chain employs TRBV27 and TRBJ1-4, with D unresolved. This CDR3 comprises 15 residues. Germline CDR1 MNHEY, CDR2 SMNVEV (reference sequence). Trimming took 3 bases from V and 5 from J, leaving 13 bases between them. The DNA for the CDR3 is TGTGCCAGCAGTTTGAGGCCCACGGCGAATGAAAAACTGTTTTTT. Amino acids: CASSLRPTANEKLFF.

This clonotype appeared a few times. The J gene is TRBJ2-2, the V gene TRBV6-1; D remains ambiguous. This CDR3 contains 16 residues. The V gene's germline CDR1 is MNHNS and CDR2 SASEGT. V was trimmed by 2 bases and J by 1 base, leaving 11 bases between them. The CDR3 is CASSERFWGNTGELFF. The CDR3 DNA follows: TGTGCCAGCAGTGAAAGGTTCTGGGGGAACACCGGGGAGCTGTTTTTT.

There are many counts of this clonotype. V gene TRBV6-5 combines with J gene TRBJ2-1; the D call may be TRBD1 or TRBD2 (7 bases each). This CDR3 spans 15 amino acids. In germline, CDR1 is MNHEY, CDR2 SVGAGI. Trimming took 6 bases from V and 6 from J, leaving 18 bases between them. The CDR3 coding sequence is TGTGCCAGCAGCACGACAGGGAGGGGACTCAATGAGCAGTTCTTC. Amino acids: CASSTTGRGLNEQFF.

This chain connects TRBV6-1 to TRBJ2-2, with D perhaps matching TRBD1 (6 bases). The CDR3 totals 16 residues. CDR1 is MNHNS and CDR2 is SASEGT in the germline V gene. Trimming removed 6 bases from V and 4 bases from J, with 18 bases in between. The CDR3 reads CASRPVGQGRTGELFF. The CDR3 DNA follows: TGTGCCAGCAGACCTGTCGGGCAGGGGCGCACCGGGGAGCTGTTTTTT.

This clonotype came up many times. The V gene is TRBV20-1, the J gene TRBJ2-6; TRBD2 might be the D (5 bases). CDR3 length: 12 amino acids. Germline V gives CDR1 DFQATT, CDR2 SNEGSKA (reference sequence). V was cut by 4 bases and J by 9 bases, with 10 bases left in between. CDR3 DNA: TGCAGTGCTACCGTACGGGGCAACGTCCTGACTTTC. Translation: CSATVRGNVLTF.

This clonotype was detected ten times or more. CDR3 sequence: CASSRLAGSSSYNEQFF. CDR3 DNA sequence: TGTGCCAGCTCCAGACTAGCGGGCTCGAGCTCCTACAATGAGCAGTTCTTC. This sequence joins TRBV5-5 and TRBJ2-1, with 10 bases aligning to TRBD2. V lost 7 bases to trimming and J lost 0 bases; unmatched junction nucleotides: 10. In germline, CDR1 is SGHKS, CDR2 YYEKEE (reference sequence). The CDR3 totals 17 residues.

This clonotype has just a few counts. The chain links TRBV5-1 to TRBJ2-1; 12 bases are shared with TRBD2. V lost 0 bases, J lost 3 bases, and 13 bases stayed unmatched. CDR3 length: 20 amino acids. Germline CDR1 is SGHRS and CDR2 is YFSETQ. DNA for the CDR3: TGCGCCAGCAGCTTGGGCCCGGGACTAGCGGGTGCAAGGGGCTACAATGAGCAGTTCTTC. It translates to CASSLGPGLAGARGYNEQFF.

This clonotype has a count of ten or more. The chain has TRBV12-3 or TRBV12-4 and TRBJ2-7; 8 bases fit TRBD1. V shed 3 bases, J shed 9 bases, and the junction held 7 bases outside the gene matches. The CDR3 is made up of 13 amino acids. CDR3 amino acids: CASSFGFTGGQYF. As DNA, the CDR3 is TGTGCCAGCAGTTTCGGCTTCACAGGGGGGCAGTACTTC.

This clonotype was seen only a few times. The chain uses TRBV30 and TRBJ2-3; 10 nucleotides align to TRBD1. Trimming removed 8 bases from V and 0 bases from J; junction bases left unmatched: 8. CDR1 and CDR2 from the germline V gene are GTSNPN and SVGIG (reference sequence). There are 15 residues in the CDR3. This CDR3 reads CAGTGAKLSTDTQYF. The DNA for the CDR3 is TGTGCCGGGACAGGGGCAAAACTTAGCACAGATACGCAGTATTTT.

CDR3 loop: CASSRAGAQVGLKLFF. For the CDR3, the DNA is TGTGCCAGCAGCCGCGCGGGGGCCCAAGTCGGATTAAAACTGTTTTTT. V is TRBV7-9 and J is TRBJ1-4; D possibly corresponds to TRBD1 (6 bases). The CDR3 spans 16 residues. Trimming took 5 bases from V and 10 from J, leaving 23 bases between them. CDR1 and CDR2 (germline): SEHNR, FQNEAQ (reference sequence).

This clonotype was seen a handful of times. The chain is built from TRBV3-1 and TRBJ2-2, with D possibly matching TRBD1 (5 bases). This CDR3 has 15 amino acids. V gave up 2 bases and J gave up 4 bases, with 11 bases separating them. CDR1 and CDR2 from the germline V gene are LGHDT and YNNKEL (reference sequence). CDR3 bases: TGTGCCAGCAGCCAAAGGGGTCCGGGCACCGGGGAGCTGTTTTTT. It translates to CASSQRGPGTGELFF. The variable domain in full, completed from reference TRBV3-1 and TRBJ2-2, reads DTAVSQTPKYLVTQMGNDKSIKCEQNLGHDTMYWYKQDSKKFLKIMFSYNNKELIINETVPNRFSPKSPDKAHLNLHINSLELGDSAVYFCASSQRGPGTGELFFGEGSRLTVL.

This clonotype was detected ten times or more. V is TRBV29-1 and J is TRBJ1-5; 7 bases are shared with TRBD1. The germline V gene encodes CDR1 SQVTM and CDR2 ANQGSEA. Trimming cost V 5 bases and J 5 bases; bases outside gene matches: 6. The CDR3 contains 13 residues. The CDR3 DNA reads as TGCAGCGTTAGGGGACAGTCCTATCAGCCCCAGCATTTT. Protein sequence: CSVRGQSYQPQHF.

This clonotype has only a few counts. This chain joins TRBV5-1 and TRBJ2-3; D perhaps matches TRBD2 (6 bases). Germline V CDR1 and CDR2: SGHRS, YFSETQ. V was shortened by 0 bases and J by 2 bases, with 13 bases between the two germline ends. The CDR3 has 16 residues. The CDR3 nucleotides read TGCGCCAGCAGCTTGGAGGGCGGGACTGCCACAGATACGCAGTATTTT. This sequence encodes CASSLEGGTATDTQYF.

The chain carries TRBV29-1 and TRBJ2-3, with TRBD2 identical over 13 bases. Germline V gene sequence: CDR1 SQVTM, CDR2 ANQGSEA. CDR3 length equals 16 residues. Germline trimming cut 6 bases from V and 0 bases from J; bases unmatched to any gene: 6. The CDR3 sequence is CSVEGLAGISTDTQYF. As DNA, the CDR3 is TGCAGCGTAGAGGGACTAGCGGGAATTAGCACAGATACGCAGTATTTT.

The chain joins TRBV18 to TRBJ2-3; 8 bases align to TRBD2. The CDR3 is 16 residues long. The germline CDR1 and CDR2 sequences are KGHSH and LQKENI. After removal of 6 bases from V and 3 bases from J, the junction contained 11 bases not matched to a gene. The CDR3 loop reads CASSRRTSRRTDTQYF. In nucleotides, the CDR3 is TGTGCCAGCTCCCGGAGGACTAGCCGGAGAACAGATACGCAGTATTTT.

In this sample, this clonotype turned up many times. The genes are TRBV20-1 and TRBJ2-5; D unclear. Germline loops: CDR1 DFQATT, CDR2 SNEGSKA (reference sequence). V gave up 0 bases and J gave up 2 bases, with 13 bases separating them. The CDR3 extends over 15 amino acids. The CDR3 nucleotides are TGCAGTGCTAGAGATCCCAACCGGAAACAAGAGACCCAGTACTTC. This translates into CSARDPNRKQETQYF.

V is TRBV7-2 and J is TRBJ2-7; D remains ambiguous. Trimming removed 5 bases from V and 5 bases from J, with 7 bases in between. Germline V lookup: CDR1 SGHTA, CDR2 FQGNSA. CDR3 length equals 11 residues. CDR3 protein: CASSGLHEQYF. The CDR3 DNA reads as TGTGCCAGCAGCGGGCTCCACGAGCAGTACTTC.

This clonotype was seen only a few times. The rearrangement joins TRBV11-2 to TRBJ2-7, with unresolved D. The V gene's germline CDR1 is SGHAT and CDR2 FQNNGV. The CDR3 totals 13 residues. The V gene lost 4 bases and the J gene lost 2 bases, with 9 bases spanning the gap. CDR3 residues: CASSSHRAYEQYF. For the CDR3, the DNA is TGTGCCAGCAGCTCCCATAGGGCCTACGAGCAGTACTTC. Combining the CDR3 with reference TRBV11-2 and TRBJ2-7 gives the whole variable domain EAGVAQSPRYKIIEKRQSVAFWCNPISGHATLYWYQQILGQGPKLLIQFQNNGVVDDSQLPKDRFSAERLKGVDSTLKIQPAKLEDSAVYLCASSSHRAYEQYFGPGTRLTVT.

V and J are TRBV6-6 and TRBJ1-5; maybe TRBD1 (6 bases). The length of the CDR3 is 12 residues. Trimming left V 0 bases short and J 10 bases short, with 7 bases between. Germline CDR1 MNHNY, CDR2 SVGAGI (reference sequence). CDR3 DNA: TGTGCCAGCAGTTACTCGGACAGCCCCCAGCATTTT. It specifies CASSYSDSPQHF.